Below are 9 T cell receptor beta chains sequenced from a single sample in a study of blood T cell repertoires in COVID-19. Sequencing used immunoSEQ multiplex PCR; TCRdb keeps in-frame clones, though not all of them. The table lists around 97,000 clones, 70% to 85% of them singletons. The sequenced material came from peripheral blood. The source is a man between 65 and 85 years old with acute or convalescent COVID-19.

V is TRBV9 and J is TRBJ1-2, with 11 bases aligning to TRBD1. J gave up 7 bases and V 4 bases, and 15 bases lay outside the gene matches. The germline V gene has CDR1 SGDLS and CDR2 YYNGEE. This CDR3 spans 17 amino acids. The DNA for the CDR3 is TGTGCCAGCAGCCCAGGACAGGGGGCGTCGGAAGGAGGTGGCTACACCTTC. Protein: CASSPGQGASEGGGYTF.

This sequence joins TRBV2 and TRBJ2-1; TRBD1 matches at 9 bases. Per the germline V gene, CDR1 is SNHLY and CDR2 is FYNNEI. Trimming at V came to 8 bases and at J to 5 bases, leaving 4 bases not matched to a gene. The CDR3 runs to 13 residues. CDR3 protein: CASYRGRNNEQFF. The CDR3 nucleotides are TGTGCCAGCTACAGGGGGCGGAACAATGAGCAGTTCTTC.

The CDR3 reads CASSPQGPTGYNEQFF. CDR3 in DNA: TGTGCCAGCTCACCACAGGGCCCGACAGGTTACAATGAGCAGTTCTTC. J is TRBJ2-1 and V is TRBV18; tentatively, D is TRBD1 (6 bases). The CDR3 runs 16 residues. V was cut by 1 base and J by 4 bases, with 14 bases left in between. Germline assignment: CDR1 KGHSH and CDR2 LQKENI.

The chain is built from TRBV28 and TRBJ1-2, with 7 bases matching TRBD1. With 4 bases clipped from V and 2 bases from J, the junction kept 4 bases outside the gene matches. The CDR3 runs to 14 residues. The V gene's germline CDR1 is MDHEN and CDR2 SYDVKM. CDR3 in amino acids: CASSSGGLNYGYTF. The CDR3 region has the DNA TGTGCCAGCAGTTCAGGGGGACTGAACTATGGCTACACCTTC.

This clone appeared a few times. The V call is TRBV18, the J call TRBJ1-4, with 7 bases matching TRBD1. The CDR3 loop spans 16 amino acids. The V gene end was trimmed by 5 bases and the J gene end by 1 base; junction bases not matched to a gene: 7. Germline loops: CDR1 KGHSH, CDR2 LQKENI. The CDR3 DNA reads TGTGCCAGCTCATCAGACAGGGAAGGAACTAATGAAAAACTGTTTTTT. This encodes CASSSDREGTNEKLFF.

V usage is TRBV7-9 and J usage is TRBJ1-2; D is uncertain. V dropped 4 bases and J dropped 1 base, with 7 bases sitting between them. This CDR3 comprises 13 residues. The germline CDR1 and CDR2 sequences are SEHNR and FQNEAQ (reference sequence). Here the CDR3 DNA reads TGTGCCAGCAGCTCCACAGATAACTATGGCTACACCTTC. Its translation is CASSSTDNYGYTF.

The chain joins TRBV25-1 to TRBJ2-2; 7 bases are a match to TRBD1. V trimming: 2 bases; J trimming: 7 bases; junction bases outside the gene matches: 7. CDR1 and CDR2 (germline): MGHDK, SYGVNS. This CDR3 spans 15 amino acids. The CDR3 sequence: CASSERSQGVGELFF. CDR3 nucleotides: TGTGCCAGCAGTGAACGGAGCCAGGGGGTCGGGGAGCTGTTTTTT.

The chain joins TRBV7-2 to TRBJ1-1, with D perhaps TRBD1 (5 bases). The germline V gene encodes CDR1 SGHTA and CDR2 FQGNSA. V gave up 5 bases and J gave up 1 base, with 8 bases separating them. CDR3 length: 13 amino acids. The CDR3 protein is CASSPQENTEAFF. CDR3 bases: TGTGCCAGCAGCCCACAGGAGAACACTGAAGCTTTCTTT.

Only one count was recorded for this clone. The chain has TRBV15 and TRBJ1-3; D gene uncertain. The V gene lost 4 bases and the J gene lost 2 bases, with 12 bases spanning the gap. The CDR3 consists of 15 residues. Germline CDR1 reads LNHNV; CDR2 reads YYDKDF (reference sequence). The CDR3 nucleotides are TGTGCCACCAGCATATATCAGAGGCCTGGAAACACCATATATTTT. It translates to CATSIYQRPGNTIYF. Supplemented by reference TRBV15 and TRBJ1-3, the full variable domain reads DAMVIQNPRYQVTQFGKPVTLSCSQTLNHNVMYWYQQKSSQAPKLLFHYYDKDFNNEADTPDNFQSRRPNTSFCFLDIRSPGLGDTAMYLCATSIYQRPGNTIYFGEGSWLTVV.